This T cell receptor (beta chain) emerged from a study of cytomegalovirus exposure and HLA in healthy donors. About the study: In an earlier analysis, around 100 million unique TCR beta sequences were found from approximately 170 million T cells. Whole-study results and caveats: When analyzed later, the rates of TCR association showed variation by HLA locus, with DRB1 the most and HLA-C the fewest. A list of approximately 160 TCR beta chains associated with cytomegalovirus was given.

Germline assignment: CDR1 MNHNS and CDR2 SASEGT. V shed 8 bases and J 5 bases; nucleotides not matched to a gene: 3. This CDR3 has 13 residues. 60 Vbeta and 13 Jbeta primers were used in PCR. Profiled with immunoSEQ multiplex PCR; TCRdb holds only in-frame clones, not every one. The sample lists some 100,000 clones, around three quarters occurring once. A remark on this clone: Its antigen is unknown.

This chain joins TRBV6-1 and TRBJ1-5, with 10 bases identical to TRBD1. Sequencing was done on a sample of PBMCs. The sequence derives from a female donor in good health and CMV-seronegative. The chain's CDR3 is CASSGTGDQPQHF. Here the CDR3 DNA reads TGTGCCAGCTCCGGGACAGGGGATCAGCCCCAGCATTTT.